These T cell receptor beta chains were read from a single sample in a study of T cells of healthy individuals. MiXCR was run by TCRdb on the 5' RACE reads, yielding one entry per CDR3 protein. The sample has some 100,000 distinct CDR3 sequences; 15% to 20% are singletons. The source of these receptors is a human donor in good health. CDR3s include the opening cysteine and the closing phenylalanine or tryptophan. A D gene is named only where the DNA matches it firmly. Size is stated for part of the rows, as once, few or many counts, or as a class when the clone is expanded.

TRBV2,few,TRBD2,TRBJ2-5,TGTGCCAGCCCTCGCCTAGCGGGGGACAAAAGGGAAGAGACCCAGTACTTC,CASPRLAGDKREETQYF
TRBV27,few,.,TRBJ1-6,TGTGCCAGCAGCAGAGTCATTAATTCACCCCTCAACTTT,CASSRVINSPLNF
TRBV29-1,many,TRBD1,TRBJ1-5,TGCAGCGTTGCCGCGACAGGGTTGGGCAATCAGCCCCAGCATTTT,CSVAATGLGNQPQHF
TRBV29-1,many,.,TRBJ2-5,TGCAGCGTTGCGGGGGACGGAGGGCAAGAGACCCAGTACTTC,CSVAGDGGQETQYF
TRBV29-1,few,TRBD2,TRBJ2-7,TGCAGCGTTGAAGAGCGGGAGGGAATGATTCACGAGCAGTACTTC,CSVEEREGMIHEQYF
TRBV7-2,.,.,TRBJ2-3,TGTGCCAGCAGCGCGGGACCCAGCACAGATACGCAGTATTTT,CASSAGPSTDTQYF
TRBV4-1,.,TRBD2,TRBJ2-1,TGCGCCAGCAGCCACGTGATGGGGGGGGTGGGAGAGCAGTTCTTC,CASSHVMGGVGEQFF
TRBV7-9,many,TRBD1,TRBJ2-7,TGTGCCAGCAGCCCCGTCTCGGGACAGGGTGGCGAGCAGTACTTC,CASSPVSGQGGEQYF
TRBV5-1,many,.,TRBJ2-2,TGCGCCAGCAGAAAAGTACGGGTTGACACCGGGGAGCTGTTTTTT,CASRKVRVDTGELFF
TRBV7-3,.,.,TRBJ2-7,TGTGCCAGCAGCTCGGACGGGGACTCCTACGAGCAGTACTTC,CASSSDGDSYEQYF
TRBV30,.,TRBD1,TRBJ1-2,TGTGCCTGGAGTCCGGGACAGCTAAACTATGGCTACACCTTC,CAWSPGQLNYGYTF
TRBV28,many,.,TRBJ2-1,TGTGCCAGCAGTCGGGGGTATGAGCAGTTCTTC,CASSRGYEQFF
TRBV7-9,.,.,TRBJ1-1,TGTGCCAGCAGCTTTGCGGCGAACACTGAAGCTTTCTTT,CASSFAANTEAFF
TRBV6-2/TRBV6-3,.,.,TRBJ2-3,TGTGCCAGCAGTTACGGGGTCAGCCCAGGGCCAGATACGCAGTATTTT,CASSYGVSPGPDTQYF
TRBV6-5,.,.,TRBJ1-6,TGTGCCAGCAGTTATGGGGCGGGTCTGCGCAATTCACCCCTCCACTTT,CASSYGAGLRNSPLHF
TRBV30,few,.,TRBJ1-4,TGTGCCTGGAGTGCTACTTCCGGCCGGGCGGGAAAACTGTTTTTT,CAWSATSGRAGKLFF
TRBV21-1,few,.,TRBJ2-7,TGTGCCAGCAGCAAAAGTTTTAAAGGGCCCGAGCAGTACTTC,CASSKSFKGPEQYF
TRBV11-2,few,TRBD2,TRBJ2-3,TGTGCCAGCAGCTGGGGGGGGACTTCAAGTACGCAGTATTTT,CASSWGGTSSTQYF
TRBV12-3/TRBV12-4,few,.,TRBJ1-5,TGTGCCAGCAGCCAACAGGGACCCAATCAGCCCCAGCATTTT,CASSQQGPNQPQHF
TRBV15,few,.,TRBJ2-7,TGTGCCACCAGCAGGATCAGCACTTCTCGCTCCTACGAGCAGTACTTC,CATSRISTSRSYEQYF
TRBV20-1,.,TRBD2,TRBJ2-2,TGCAGTCCAGACCCTCCGGGACTAGCGGGAGAGGGCACCGGGGAGCTGTTTTTT,CSPDPPGLAGEGTGELFF
TRBV20-1,.,.,TRBJ2-1,TGCAGTGCTAGAGAATCAAGAGGGGTCCCTGAGCAGTTCTTC,CSARESRGVPEQFF
TRBV6-2/TRBV6-3,few,.,TRBJ2-7,TGTGCCAGCAGTTACGGCGGGGTAACCTACGAGCAGTACTTC,CASSYGGVTYEQYF
TRBV6-4,.,.,TRBJ2-3,TGTGCCAGCAGTGACTCGAGTACCCTAGCCACAGATACGCAGTATTTT,CASSDSSTLATDTQYF
TRBV7-2,many,.,TRBJ1-1,TGTGCCAGCAGCGCAACGGGGAACACTGAAGCTTTCTTT,CASSATGNTEAFF
TRBV18,.,TRBD1,TRBJ2-1,TGTGCCAGCTCACCCGACAGGGCAAATGAGCAGTTCTTC,CASSPDRANEQFF
TRBV28,.,.,TRBJ2-7,TGTGCCAGCAGTTCTACCCGACCCAGGCCCCACTACGAGCAGTACTTC,CASSSTRPRPHYEQYF
TRBV6-2/TRBV6-3,.,.,TRBJ1-5,TGTGCCCACGGGAGGGGTCTAAATCAGCCCCAGCATTTT,CAHGRGLNQPQHF
TRBV20-1,.,.,TRBJ2-1,TGCAGTGCTTATCGGGACAACTACAATGAGCAGTTCTTC,CSAYRDNYNEQFF
TRBV5-1,.,TRBD2,TRBJ2-2,TGCGCCAGCAGCCCACGGGGCGGGGGGGCGAACACCGGGGAGCTGTTTTTT,CASSPRGGGANTGELFF
TRBV5-1,few,.,TRBJ2-7,TGCGCCAGCAGCTTGGACGGACGGACAAGCTCCTACGAGCAGTACTTC,CASSLDGRTSSYEQYF
TRBV7-9,few,.,TRBJ1-5,TGTGCCAGCAGCTTAGACGGCTTTAATCAGCCCCAGCATTTT,CASSLDGFNQPQHF
TRBV29-1,many,.,TRBJ1-1,TGCAGCGTTGGTGGGAAAGGAACTGAAGCTTTCTTT,CSVGGKGTEAFF
TRBV6-5,.,.,TRBJ2-5,TGTGCCAGCAGTTCCTACTCTCGGGGGCAAGAGACCCAGTACTTC,CASSSYSRGQETQYF
TRBV28,many,.,TRBJ2-3,TGTGCCAGCAGTCGCCCCACCACAGATACGCAGTATTTT,CASSRPTTDTQYF
TRBV6-2/TRBV6-3,.,TRBD1,TRBJ2-7,TGTGCCAGCAGACGGACAGGAGGCTTGGAGCAGTACTTC,CASRRTGGLEQYF
TRBV6-2/TRBV6-3,.,.,TRBJ2-1,TGTGCCAGCAACCTGGGGGGACCTTACAATGAGCAGTTCTTC,CASNLGGPYNEQFF
TRBV7-2,.,TRBD1,TRBJ2-4,TGTGCCAGCAGCACCGGACAGGGTTGGGACATTCAGTACTTC,CASSTGQGWDIQYF
TRBV30,few,.,TRBJ2-3,TGTGCCTGGAGTATAGAGTTAGATACGCAGTATTTT,CAWSIELDTQYF
TRBV18,many,TRBD1,TRBJ1-1,TGTGCCAGCTCAGCGACAGGGGGCTTTGACGCTGAAGCTTTCTTT,CASSATGGFDAEAFF
TRBV7-9,.,TRBD2,TRBJ2-3,TGTGCCAGCAGCTCGGGACTAGCGGGGGGAACAGATACGCAGTATTTT,CASSSGLAGGTDTQYF
TRBV14,.,.,TRBJ2-2,TGTGCCAGCAGCGGCTGGGCTAGCAGGAACACCGGGGAGCTGTTTTTT,CASSGWASRNTGELFF
TRBV29-1,many,.,TRBJ2-3,TGCAGCGTTATGCGGGACAGCACAGATACGCAGTATTTT,CSVMRDSTDTQYF
TRBV2,.,.,TRBJ2-3,TGTGCCAGCAGTTACAGGGAGAGCACAGATACGCAGTATTTT,CASSYRESTDTQYF
TRBV4-3,.,.,TRBJ2-7,TGCGCCAGCAGCCAAGACCAGGGGCCCCTCTACGAGCAGTACTTC,CASSQDQGPLYEQYF
TRBV28,few,.,TRBJ2-7,TGTGCCAGCAGTGCAACCGGGCCCCCCTACGAGCAGTACTTC,CASSATGPPYEQYF
TRBV4-1,.,TRBD1,TRBJ2-1,TGCGCCAGCAGCCAAGGCAGGGGGACCTTCAATGAGCAGTTCTTC,CASSQGRGTFNEQFF
TRBV4-2,many,.,TRBJ2-3,TGTGCCAGCAGCCACAATCGACTCGAAGATACGCAGTATTTT,CASSHNRLEDTQYF
TRBV6-2/TRBV6-3,few,TRBD2,TRBJ2-5,TGTGCCAGCAGTTACGTGGTAGCGGGAGGAGGGGAGACCCAGTACTTC,CASSYVVAGGGETQYF